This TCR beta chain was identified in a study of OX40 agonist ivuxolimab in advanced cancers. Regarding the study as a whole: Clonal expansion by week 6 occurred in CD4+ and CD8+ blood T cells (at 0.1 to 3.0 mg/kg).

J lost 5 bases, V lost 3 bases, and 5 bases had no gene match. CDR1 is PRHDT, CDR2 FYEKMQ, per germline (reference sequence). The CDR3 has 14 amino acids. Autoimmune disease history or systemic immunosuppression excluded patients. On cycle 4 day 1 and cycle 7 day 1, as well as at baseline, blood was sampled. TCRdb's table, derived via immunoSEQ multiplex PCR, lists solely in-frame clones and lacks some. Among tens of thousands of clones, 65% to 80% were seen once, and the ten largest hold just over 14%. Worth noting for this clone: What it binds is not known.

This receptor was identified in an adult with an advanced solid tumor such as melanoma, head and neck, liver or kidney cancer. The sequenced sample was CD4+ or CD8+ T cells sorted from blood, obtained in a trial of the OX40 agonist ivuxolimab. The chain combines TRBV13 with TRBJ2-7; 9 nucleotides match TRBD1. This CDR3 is CASSLGGQGNEQYF. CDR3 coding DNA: TGTGCCAGCAGCTTGGGAGGACAGGGGAACGAGCAGTACTTC.